A single sample is the source of the 30 T cell receptor beta chains below, sequenced in a study of T cells expressing NK-cell markers. For each CDR3 protein, TCRdb gives one entry from its re-call of the 5' RACE reads, without DNA. The sample includes roughly 300,000 distinct CDR3 sequences. Sequenced: blood T cells: a sorted CD56 or NKG2C T cell subset, CD4+ or CD8+ T cells, or bulk PBMC T cells (not recorded which). The receptors derive from a woman aged 18 to 75 in good health.

This sequence joins TRBV5-1 and TRBJ2-3; TCRdb selects TRBD2, and the lack of DNA leaves this call unchecked. The CDR3 has 14 residues. Germline lookup yields CDR1 SGHRS and CDR2 YFSETQ. CDR3 in amino acids: CASSFRLEGDTQYF.

V and J are TRBV3-1 and TRBJ2-1; TCRdb returns TRBD2, unconfirmable since there is no DNA. Germline V gene lookup returns CDR1 LGHDT and CDR2 YNNKEL (reference sequence). This CDR3 has 13 amino acids. CDR3 loop: CASSQRLTSGTFF.

The rearrangement links TRBV5-4 to TRBJ2-1; TCRdb picks TRBD1, but there is no DNA to check that call. CDR1 SGHNT and CDR2 YYREEE come from the germline V gene (reference sequence). The CDR3 is 14 amino acids. The CDR3 region is CASSSIDRVDEQFF.

The gene calls are TRBV5-4 and TRBJ2-5. Germline CDR1 reads SGHNT; CDR2 reads YYREEE (reference sequence). The CDR3 has 16 residues. The CDR3: CASSSGLAANQETQYF.

This chain joins TRBV5-1 and TRBJ2-1; the D call of TRBD2 rests on TCRdb alone, since no DNA is present to check it. This CDR3 comprises 15 residues. The V gene's germline CDR1 is SGHRS and CDR2 YFSETQ. CDR3 sequence: CASSFLLAGSGEQFF.

The chain recombines TRBV24-1 with TRBJ2-1; TCRdb selects TRBD1, and the lack of DNA leaves this call unchecked. Germline V gene sequence: CDR1 KGHDR, CDR2 SFDVKD. The length of the CDR3 is 14 residues. CDR3 sequence: CASEPGQGIGEQFF.

The V gene is TRBV18, the J gene TRBJ2-7. This CDR3 has 14 residues. Germline-derived CDR1 and CDR2 are KGHSH and LQKENI. The CDR3 is CASSPSLASYEQYF.

Here the CDR3 reads CASSYSSRGQEETQYF. The chain has TRBV6-5 and TRBJ2-5; the TRBD1 assignment by TCRdb is unverifiable without DNA. This CDR3 region has 16 residues. Germline values: CDR1 MNHEY, CDR2 SVGAGI.

The chain carries TRBV20-1 and TRBJ2-1; TCRdb's assignment of TRBD2 cannot be checked, as there is no DNA. CDR3 length: 15 residues. In germline, CDR1 is DFQATT, CDR2 SNEGSKA (reference sequence). This CDR3 reads CSAGPVASGYNEQFF.

The chain combines TRBV18 with TRBJ2-3; TCRdb names TRBD2, which stays unverified in the absence of DNA. The CDR3 has 16 residues. CDR1 and CDR2 from the germline V gene are KGHSH and LQKENI. The CDR3 reads CASSPQLARSTDTQYF.

The chain is built from TRBV12-3 or TRBV12-4 and TRBJ2-7; no DNA is available, so the TRBD1 call from TCRdb remains unchecked. The CDR3 has 15 residues. The CDR3 sequence is CASSLGRQGAYEQYF.

This chain links TRBV24-1 with TRBJ2-1; TCRdb selects TRBD1, and the lack of DNA leaves this call unchecked. CDR1 KGHDR and CDR2 SFDVKD come from the germline V gene. There are 16 residues in the CDR3. Here the CDR3 reads CATSGYRDTHYNEQFF.

This chain uses TRBV4-1 with TRBJ1-2. Germline CDR1 is MGHRA and CDR2 is YSYEKL. The CDR3 runs 15 residues. CDR3 region: CASSQGDKRREGYTF.

The chain joins TRBV6-1 to TRBJ2-5. The germline gives CDR1 MNHNS, CDR2 SASEGT. The CDR3 covers 14 residues. The CDR3 protein is CASSPRLRKETQYF.

The chain recombines TRBV11-2 with TRBJ2-1; without DNA, the TCRdb call of TRBD2 cannot be checked. This CDR3 comprises 15 residues. Looked up from germline, CDR1 is SGHAT and CDR2 is FQNNGV. CDR3 sequence: CASSWGERGDNEQFF.

This chain joins TRBV24-1 and TRBJ2-3. The CDR3 is made up of 15 amino acids. The germline gives CDR1 KGHDR, CDR2 SFDVKD. CDR3 region: CATSDRTESTDTQYF.

The chain employs TRBV20-1 and TRBJ2-7; TCRdb designates TRBD1, a call that cannot be tested without DNA. The germline V gene has CDR1 DFQATT and CDR2 SNEGSKA (reference sequence). This CDR3 spans 13 amino acids. This CDR3 is CSARDSHVYEQYF.

The chain carries TRBV11-2 and TRBJ2-2; the TRBD1 assignment by TCRdb is unverifiable without DNA. Germline CDR1 reads SGHAT; CDR2 reads FQNNGV. The CDR3 has 16 amino acids. CDR3 protein: CASSLVLRGSDGELFF.

CDR3 sequence reads: CASSLVTIQETQYF. The J gene is TRBJ2-5, the V gene TRBV5-4. The CDR3 has 14 amino acids. Germline V gives CDR1 SGHNT, CDR2 YYREEE (reference sequence).

V is TRBV15 and J is TRBJ2-3; without DNA, the TCRdb call of TRBD1 cannot be checked. This CDR3 is 16 amino acids long. Germline-derived CDR1 and CDR2 are LNHNV and YYDKDF (reference sequence). The CDR3 loop is CATSRAKGQLSDTQYF.

The rearrangement uses TRBV20-1 and TRBJ2-5; the TCRdb call, TRBD2, lacks DNA for checking. Per germline, CDR1 DFQATT and CDR2 SNEGSKA (reference sequence). The CDR3 runs 13 residues. The CDR3 is CSVFSRESETQYF.

The rearrangement joins TRBV6-2 or TRBV6-3 to TRBJ1-6; the D call from TCRdb, TRBD1, cannot be confirmed without DNA. CDR3 length: 17 amino acids. CDR1 MNHEY and CDR2 SVGEGT come from the germline V gene. The CDR3 sequence: CASTDPATGGRDSPLHF.

This chain joins TRBV6-1 and TRBJ2-7. The CDR3 is 13 residues long. The germline V gene encodes CDR1 MNHNS and CDR2 SASEGT. CDR3 sequence: CASSYGASYEQYF.

The chain combines TRBV7-2 with TRBJ1-6; the D gene TCRdb calls, TRBD1, cannot be checked with no DNA. Germline lookup yields CDR1 SGHTA and CDR2 FQGNSA. The CDR3 totals 14 residues. CDR3 sequence reads: CASSTRTDNSPLHF.

The chain uses TRBV9 and TRBJ2-2; without DNA, the TCRdb call of TRBD1 cannot be checked. Germline V gives CDR1 SGDLS, CDR2 YYNGEE. CDR3 length: 16 residues. The CDR3 is CASSAGRGKNTGELFF.

This chain joins TRBV9 and TRBJ1-2; TCRdb reports TRBD1, a call that lacks DNA to check it against. The CDR3 runs 13 residues. Germline V gives CDR1 SGDLS, CDR2 YYNGEE. CDR3: CASSSHPGAGYTF.

The chain has TRBV4-3 and TRBJ1-2; TCRdb returns TRBD1, unconfirmable since there is no DNA. Germline V gene sequence: CDR1 LGHNA, CDR2 YSLEER. CDR3 length: 15 amino acids. CDR3 protein: CASSQDAGSNYGYTF.

The V and J genes are TRBV19 and TRBJ1-1; TCRdb's D gene call, TRBD1, goes unchecked for lack of DNA. The CDR3 runs 15 residues. Per germline, CDR1 LNHDA and CDR2 SQIVND (reference sequence). The CDR3 sequence: CASSQGGRGGTEAFF.

The chain links TRBV5-1 to TRBJ2-3; TCRdb lists TRBD1, though no DNA is available to test this call. Germline CDR1 and CDR2: SGHRS and YFSETQ. The CDR3 sequence is 16 residues long. The CDR3 protein is CASSLGDLPVSDTQYF.

The CDR3 here is CASRGRDILGNTIYF. V gene TRBV12-3 or TRBV12-4 combines with J gene TRBJ1-3; as DNA is missing, the TRBD1 call by TCRdb cannot be tested. The CDR3 is 15 residues long.